This T cell receptor beta chain was recorded in a study of shared clonotypes between healthy human individuals. Only Caucasian adults living in Nashville, Tennessee made up the donor group. The unsorted samples had 80 million to 95 million PBMCs used for genomic DNA. The authors split each subset's genomic DNA evenly across several immunoSEQ plates. Unsorted PBMC replicate PCRs drew on 300 ng DNA, representing some 30,000 T cell genomes. Sequencing was performed with immunoSEQ multiplex PCR; in TCRdb, only in-frame clones are kept and a portion is missing. The table shows some 490,000 clones, with roughly 80% occurring only once. The receptor was derived from a woman between 40 and 50 years old in good health. Some clones in this sample may be carry-over from other donors' samples. Sequenced sample: PBMCs.

The CDR3 region has the DNA TGTGCCAGCAGCTTAGATCTTGGGGGAGGAGTCGAGCAGTACTTC. As protein: CASSLDLGGGVEQYF. J is TRBJ2-7 and V is TRBV11-2, with TRBD2 as a possible D gene (6 bases). This CDR3 contains 15 residues. Germline V gene data show CDR1 as SGHAT and CDR2 as FQNNGV. V lost 0 bases to trimming and J lost 6 bases, with 15 bases between them.